The clone carrying this T cell receptor (beta chain) was counted a single time. This record comes from a study of shared T cell receptors in the human thymus. Clones were read by immunoSEQ multiplex PCR, and TCRdb kept only the in-frame ones, dropping some. Among roughly 500,000 clones listed, approximately 80% were seen once. The CDR3 runs 18 residues. Trimming cost V 4 bases and J 2 bases; bases outside gene matches: 13. Germline lookup yields CDR1 SGHRS and CDR2 YFSETQ. The sample was also linked to a second study, of human thymus T cells. From that paper: Corrective cardiac operations yielded the resected thymus tissue.

Sequences were obtained from thymocytes. This sequence was found in a boy less than two years old with a congenital heart defect. The gene calls are TRBV5-1 and TRBJ1-3, with TRBD1 matching 9 bases. For the CDR3, the DNA is TGCGCCAGCAGCCTCACCCGGGACAGGGAAGAGGCTGGAAACACCATATATTTT. Translating gives CASSLTRDREEAGNTIYF.